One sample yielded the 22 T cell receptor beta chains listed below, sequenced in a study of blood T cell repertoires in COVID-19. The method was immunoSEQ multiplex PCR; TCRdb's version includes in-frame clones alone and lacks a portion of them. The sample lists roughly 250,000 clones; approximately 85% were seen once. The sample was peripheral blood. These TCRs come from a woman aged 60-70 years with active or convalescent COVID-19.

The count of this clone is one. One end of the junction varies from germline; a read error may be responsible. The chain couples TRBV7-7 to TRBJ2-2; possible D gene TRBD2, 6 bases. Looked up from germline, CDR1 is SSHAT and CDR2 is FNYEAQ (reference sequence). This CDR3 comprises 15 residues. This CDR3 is CASTPSGGNTGELFF. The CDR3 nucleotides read TGTGCTAGCACCCCGTCCGGGGGGAACACCGGGGAGCTGTTTTTT.

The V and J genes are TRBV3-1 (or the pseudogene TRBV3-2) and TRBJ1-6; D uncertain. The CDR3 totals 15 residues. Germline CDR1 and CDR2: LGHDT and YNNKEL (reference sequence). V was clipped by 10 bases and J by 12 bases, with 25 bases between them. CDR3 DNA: TGTGCCACCCAACAGCTGGCTAGCTCGGTGGGACCCCTCCACTTT. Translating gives CATQQLASSVGPLHF.

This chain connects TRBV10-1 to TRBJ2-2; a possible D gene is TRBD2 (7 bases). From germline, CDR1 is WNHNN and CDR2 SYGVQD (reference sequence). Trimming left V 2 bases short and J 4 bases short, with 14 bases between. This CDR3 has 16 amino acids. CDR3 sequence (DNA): TGCGCCAGCAGTGAGGATGTCGGGGGGCCCACCGGGGAGCTGTTTTTT. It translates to CASSEDVGGPTGELFF.

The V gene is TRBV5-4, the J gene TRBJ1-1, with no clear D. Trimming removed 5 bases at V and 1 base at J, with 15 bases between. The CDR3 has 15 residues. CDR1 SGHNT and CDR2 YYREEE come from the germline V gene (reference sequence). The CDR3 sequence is CASRPRDTRNTEAFF. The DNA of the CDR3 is TGTGCCAGCAGACCAAGAGACACACGGAACACTGAAGCTTTCTTT.

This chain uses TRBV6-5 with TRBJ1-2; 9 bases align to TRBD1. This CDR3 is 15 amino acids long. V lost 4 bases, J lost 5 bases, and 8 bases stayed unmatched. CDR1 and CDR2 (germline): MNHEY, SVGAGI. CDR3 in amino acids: CASSSGQGRYYGYTF. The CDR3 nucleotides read TGTGCCAGCAGTTCGGGACAGGGACGTTATTATGGCTACACCTTC.

The CDR3 sequence is CASSFSGNYEQYF. The DNA for the CDR3 is TGCGCCAGCAGCTTCTCAGGAAACTACGAGCAGTACTTC. The V and J genes are TRBV5-1 and TRBJ2-7; D is unresolved. The CDR3 covers 13 residues. Deletions cut 2 bases from V and 3 bases from J, with 9 bases between. CDR1 is SGHRS, CDR2 YFSETQ, per germline.

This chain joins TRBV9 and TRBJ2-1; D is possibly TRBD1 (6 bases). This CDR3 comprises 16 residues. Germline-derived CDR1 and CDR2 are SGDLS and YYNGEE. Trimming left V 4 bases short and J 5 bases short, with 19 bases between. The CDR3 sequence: CASSPRRGHTNNEQFF. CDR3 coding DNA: TGTGCCAGCAGCCCTCGTAGGGGACATACGAACAATGAGCAGTTCTTC.

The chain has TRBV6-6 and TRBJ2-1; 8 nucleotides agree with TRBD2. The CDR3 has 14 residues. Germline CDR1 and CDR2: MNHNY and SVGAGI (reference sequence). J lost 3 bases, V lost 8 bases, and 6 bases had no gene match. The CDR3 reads CASDDSGDYNEQFF. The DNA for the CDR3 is TGTGCCAGCGACGATAGCGGGGACTACAATGAGCAGTTCTTC.

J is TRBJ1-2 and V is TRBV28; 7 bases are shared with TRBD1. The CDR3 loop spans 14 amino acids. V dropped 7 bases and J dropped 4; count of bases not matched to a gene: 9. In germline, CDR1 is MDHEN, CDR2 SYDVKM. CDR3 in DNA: TGTGCCAGCACCTCGGGACAGCGGGTCTATGGCTACACCTTC. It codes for CASTSGQRVYGYTF.

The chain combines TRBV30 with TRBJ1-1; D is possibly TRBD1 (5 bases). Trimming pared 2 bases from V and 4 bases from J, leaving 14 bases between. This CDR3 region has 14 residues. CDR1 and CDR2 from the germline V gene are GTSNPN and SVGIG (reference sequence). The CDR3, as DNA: TGTGCCTGGAGTAAGGGGTTGAGTAGCACTGAAGCTTTCTTT. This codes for CAWSKGLSSTEAFF.

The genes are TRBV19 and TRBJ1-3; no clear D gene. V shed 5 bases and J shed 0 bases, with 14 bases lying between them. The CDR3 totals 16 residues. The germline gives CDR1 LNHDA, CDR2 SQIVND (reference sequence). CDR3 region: CASSSPAKSSGNTIYF. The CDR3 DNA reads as TGTGCCAGTAGTTCCCCAGCGAAGAGCTCTGGAAACACCATATATTTT.

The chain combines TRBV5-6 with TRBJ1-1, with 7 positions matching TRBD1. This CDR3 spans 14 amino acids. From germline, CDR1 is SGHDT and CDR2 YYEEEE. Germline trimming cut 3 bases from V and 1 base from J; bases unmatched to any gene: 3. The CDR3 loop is CASSWGQPNTEAFF. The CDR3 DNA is TGTGCCAGCAGCTGGGGACAGCCGAACACTGAAGCTTTCTTT.

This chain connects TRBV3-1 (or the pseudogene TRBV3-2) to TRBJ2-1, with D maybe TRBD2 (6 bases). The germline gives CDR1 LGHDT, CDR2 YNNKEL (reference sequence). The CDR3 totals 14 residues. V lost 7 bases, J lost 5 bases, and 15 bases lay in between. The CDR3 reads CASTGGAPDNEQFF. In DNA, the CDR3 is TGTGCCAGCACGGGCGGGGCGCCGGACAATGAGCAGTTCTTC.

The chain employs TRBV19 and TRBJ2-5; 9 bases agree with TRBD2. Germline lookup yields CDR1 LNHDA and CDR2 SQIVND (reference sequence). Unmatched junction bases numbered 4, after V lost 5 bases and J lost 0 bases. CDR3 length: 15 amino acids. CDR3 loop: CASSPRLADQETQYF. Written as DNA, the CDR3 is TGTGCCAGTAGTCCCCGACTAGCGGACCAAGAGACCCAGTACTTC.

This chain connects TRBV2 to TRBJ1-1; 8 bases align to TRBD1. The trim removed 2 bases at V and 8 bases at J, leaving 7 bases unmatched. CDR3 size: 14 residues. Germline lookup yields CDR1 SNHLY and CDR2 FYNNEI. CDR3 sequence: CASSETLTGVEAFF. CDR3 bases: TGTGCCAGCAGTGAAACCCTGACAGGGGTCGAAGCTTTCTTT.

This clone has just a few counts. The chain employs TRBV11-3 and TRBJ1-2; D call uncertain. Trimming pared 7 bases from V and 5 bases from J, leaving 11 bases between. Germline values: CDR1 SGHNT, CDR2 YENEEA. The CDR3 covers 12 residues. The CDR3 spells CASILSRYGYTF. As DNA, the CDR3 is TGTGCCAGCATCCTTAGTCGGTATGGCTACACCTTC.

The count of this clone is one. CDR3 nucleotide sequence: TGTGCCAGCAGTGAAGCCAAACTAGCGGGGGGCACCGGGGAGCTGTTTTTT. Protein: CASSEAKLAGGTGELFF. The chain combines TRBV6-1 with TRBJ2-2, with TRBD2 matching 12 bases. CDR3 length equals 17 residues. CDR1 and CDR2 (germline): MNHNS, SASEGT. The V and J ends lost 0 bases and 4 bases, in that order; junction bases with no gene match: 3.

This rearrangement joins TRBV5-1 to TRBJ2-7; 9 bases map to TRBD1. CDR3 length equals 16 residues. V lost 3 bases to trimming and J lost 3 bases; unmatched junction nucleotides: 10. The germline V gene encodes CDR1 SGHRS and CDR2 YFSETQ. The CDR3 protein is CASSSEWDRAFYEQYF. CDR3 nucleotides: TGCGCCAGCAGCTCAGAGTGGGACAGGGCCTTCTACGAGCAGTACTTC.

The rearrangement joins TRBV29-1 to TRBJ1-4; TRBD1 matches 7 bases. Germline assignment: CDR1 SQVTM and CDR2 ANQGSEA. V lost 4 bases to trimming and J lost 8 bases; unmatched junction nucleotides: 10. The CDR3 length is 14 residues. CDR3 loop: CSVVGGGEGEKLFF. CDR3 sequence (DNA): TGCAGCGTTGTAGGAGGGGGCGAAGGGGAAAAACTGTTTTTT.

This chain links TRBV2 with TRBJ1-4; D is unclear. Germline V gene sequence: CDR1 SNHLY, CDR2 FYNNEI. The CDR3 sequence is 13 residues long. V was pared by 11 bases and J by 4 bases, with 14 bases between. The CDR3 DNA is TGTGCCTGCGGGCGCATCCTTAATGAAAAACTGTTTTTT. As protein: CACGRILNEKLFF.

The CDR3 bases are TGTGCCTGGAGTGCCGGGACAGGGACCTACGAGCAGTACTTC. Residues: CAWSAGTGTYEQYF. J is TRBJ2-7 and V is TRBV30; 9 bases agree with TRBD1. The CDR3 is 14 residues long. The V gene end was trimmed by 1 base and the J gene end by 2 bases; junction bases not matched to a gene: 3. Germline CDR1 reads GTSNPN; CDR2 reads SVGIG (reference sequence).

CDR3 amino acids: CASSYSGGRYNEQFF. The CDR3 DNA sequence: TGTGCCAGCAGCTATAGCGGGGGGCGCTACAATGAGCAGTTCTTC. The chain links TRBV11-3 to TRBJ2-1; 10 nucleotides line up with TRBD2. V shed 4 bases, J shed 3 bases, and the junction held 3 bases outside the gene matches. This CDR3 has 15 amino acids. Germline CDR1 SGHNT, CDR2 YENEEA.